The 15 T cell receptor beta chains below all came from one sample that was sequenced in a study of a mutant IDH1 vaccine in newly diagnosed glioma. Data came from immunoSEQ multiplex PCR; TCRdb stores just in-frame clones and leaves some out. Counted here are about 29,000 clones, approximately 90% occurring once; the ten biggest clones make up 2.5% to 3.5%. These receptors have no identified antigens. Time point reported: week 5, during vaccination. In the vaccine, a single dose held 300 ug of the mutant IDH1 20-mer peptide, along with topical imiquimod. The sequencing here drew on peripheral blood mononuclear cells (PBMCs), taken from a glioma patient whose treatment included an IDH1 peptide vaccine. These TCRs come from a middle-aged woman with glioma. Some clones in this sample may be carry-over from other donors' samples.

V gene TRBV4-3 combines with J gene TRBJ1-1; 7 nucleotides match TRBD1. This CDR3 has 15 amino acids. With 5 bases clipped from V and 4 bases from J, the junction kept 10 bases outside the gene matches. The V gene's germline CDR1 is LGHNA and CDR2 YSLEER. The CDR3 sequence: CASSSALRGSTEAFF. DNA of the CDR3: TGCGCCAGCAGCTCCGCCCTCAGGGGGAGCACTGAAGCTTTCTTT.

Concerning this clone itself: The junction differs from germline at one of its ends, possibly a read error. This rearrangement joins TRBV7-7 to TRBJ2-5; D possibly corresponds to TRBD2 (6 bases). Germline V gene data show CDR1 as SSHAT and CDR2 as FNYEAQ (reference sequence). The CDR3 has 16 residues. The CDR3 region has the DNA TGTGCTAGCAGCCTAAGAACCAGCGGGCGAGGGGAGACCCAGTACTTC. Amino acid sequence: CASSLRTSGRGETQYF.

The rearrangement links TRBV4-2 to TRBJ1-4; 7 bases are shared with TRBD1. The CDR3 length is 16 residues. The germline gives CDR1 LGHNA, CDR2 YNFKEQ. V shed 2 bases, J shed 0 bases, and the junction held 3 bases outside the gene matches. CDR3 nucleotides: TGTGCCAGCAGCCAACGGGACAGTGCAACTAATGAAAAACTGTTTTTT. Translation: CASSQRDSATNEKLFF.

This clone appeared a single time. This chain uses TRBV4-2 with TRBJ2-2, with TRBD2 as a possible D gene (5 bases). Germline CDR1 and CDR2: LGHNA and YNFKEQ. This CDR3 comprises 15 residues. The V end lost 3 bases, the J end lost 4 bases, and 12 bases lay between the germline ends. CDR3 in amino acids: CASSQELVVTGELFF. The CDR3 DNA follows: TGTGCCAGCAGCCAGGAACTAGTGGTCACCGGGGAGCTGTTTTTT.

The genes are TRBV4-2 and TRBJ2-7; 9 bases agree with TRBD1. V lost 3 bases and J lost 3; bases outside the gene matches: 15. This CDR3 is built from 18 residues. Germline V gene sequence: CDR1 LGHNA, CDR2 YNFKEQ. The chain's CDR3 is CASSHAQGARRPHYEQYF. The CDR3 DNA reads TGTGCCAGCAGCCATGCACAGGGGGCAAGGAGGCCCCACTACGAGCAGTACTTC.

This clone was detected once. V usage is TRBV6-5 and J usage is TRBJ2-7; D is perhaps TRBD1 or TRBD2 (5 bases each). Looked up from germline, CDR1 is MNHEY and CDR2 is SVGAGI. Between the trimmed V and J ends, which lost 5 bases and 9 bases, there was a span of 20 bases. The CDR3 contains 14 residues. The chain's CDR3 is CASSKLGTERRQYF. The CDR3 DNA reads TGTGCCAGCAGTAAACTTGGGACGGAAAGAAGGCAGTACTTC.

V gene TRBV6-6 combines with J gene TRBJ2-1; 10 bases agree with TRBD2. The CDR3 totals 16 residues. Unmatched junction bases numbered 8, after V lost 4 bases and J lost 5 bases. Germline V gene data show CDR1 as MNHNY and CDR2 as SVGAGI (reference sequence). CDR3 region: CASSSPGTSAHNEQFF. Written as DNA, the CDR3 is TGTGCCAGCAGTTCACCCGGGACTAGCGCGCACAATGAGCAGTTCTTC.

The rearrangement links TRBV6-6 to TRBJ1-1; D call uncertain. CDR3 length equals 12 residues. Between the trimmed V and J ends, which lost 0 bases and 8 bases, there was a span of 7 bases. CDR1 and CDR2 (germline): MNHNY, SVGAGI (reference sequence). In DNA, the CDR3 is TGTGCCAGCAGTTACTCCTCCGGAGAAGCTTTCTTT. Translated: CASSYSSGEAFF.

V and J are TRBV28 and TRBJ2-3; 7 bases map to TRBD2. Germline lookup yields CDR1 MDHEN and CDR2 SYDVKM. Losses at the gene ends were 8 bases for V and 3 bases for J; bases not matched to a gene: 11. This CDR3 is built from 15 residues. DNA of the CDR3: TGTGCCAGCTCCCCGTGGGGGGAGGGAACAGATACGCAGTATTTT. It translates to CASSPWGEGTDTQYF.

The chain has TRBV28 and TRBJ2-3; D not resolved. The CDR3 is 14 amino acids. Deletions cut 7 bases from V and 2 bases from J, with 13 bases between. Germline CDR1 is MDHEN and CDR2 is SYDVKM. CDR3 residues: CASTPIASTDTQYF. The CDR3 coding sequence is TGTGCCAGCACCCCGATAGCTTCCACAGATACGCAGTATTTT.

The CDR3 region is CASSFRFRGRSYEQYF. The CDR3 nucleotides read TGTGCCAGCAGCTTTAGGTTTCGGGGACGGTCCTACGAGCAGTACTTC. The gene calls are TRBV11-2 and TRBJ2-7; D assignment may be TRBD1 or TRBD2 (5 bases each). The germline gives CDR1 SGHAT, CDR2 FQNNGV. This CDR3 contains 16 residues. Trimming took off 3 bases at V and 1 base at J, with 16 bases between the two ends.

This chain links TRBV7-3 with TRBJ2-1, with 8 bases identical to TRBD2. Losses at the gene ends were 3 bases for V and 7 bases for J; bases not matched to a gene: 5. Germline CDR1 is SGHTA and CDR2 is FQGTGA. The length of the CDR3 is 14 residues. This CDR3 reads CASSFGGGPNEQFF. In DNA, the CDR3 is TGTGCCAGCAGCTTCGGGGGGGGGCCAAATGAGCAGTTCTTC.

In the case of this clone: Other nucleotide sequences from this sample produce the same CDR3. The CDR3 reads CASSPPTESYGYTF. The CDR3 nucleotides read TGTGCCAGCTCACCACCGACAGAAAGCTATGGCTACACCTTC. The chain carries TRBV18 and TRBJ1-2; D is perhaps TRBD1 (5 bases). V lost 0 bases and J lost 4, with 9 bases in between. Germline V gives CDR1 KGHSH, CDR2 LQKENI. CDR3 length: 14 residues.

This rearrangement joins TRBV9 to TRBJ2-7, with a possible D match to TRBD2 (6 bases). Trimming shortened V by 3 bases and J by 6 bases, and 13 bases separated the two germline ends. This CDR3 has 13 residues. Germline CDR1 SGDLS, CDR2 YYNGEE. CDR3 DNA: TGTGCCAGCAGCGCCCGAGCGGGTGGCGAGCAGTACTTC. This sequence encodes CASSARAGGEQYF.

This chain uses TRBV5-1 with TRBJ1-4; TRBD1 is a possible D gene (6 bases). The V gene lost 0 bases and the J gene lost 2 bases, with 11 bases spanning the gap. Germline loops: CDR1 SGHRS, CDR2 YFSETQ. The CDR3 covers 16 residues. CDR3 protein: CASSLGWGGTNEKLFF. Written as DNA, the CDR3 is TGCGCCAGCAGCTTGGGCTGGGGGGGCACTAATGAAAAACTGTTTTTT.